This TCR delta chain originates from a study of DNA immune sequencing with unique molecular identifiers. This clone came up a few times. With a far larger clone one base away, a read error is the likely cause. The same CDR3 can be traced to other DNA sequences in this sample. The CDR3 loop spans 26 amino acids. From germline, CDR1 is TSWWSYY and CDR2 QGS. With V trimmed by 5 bases and J by 1 base, 35 bases remained unmatched. All 8 TRDV and 4 TRDJ genes were targeted in 32-plex amplification of genomic DNA. Adapter PCR followed 2 to 3 barcoding PCR cycles that attached a 12-nucleotide UMI. TCRdb re-called the multiplex PCR reads through CATT. The table records nearly 900 delta-chain clones, 30% to 35% of them present only once.

Specimen: gamma-delta T cells from PBMCs. The V call is TRDV1, the J call TRDJ1, with 12 bases that match TRDD3. This receptor was taken from a human donor in good health. The CDR3 is CALGHGECLLLLATGGYKFSTDKLIF. The CDR3 DNA sequence: TGTGCTCTTGGGCATGGTGAGTGCCTTCTTCTGCTAGCTACTGGGGGATACAAATTCTCCACCGATAAACTCATCTTT.